This TCR beta chain originates from a study of identical twins. This clonotype has a handful of counts. TCRdb reanalysed the 5' RACE reads using MiXCR and keeps one entry per CDR3 protein. The sample consists of about 890,000 distinct CDR3 sequences, approximately 13% of them appearing once. Another study also made use of these data, one on yellow fever vaccine responses in identical twins.

Sequencing used PBMCs. The receptor comes from a woman younger than 35 in good health.

CDR3 in amino acids: CASSPRGSGTTGELFF. The DNA for the CDR3 is TGTGCCAGCAGCCCGCGGGGTAGCGGGACCACCGGGGAGCTGTTTTTT. The rearrangement joins TRBV7-9 to TRBJ2-2; TRBD2 matches at 8 bases. The CDR3 covers 16 residues. V was clipped by 5 bases and J by 4 bases; unmatched bases: 9. Germline CDR1 SEHNR, CDR2 FQNEAQ (reference sequence).